This T cell receptor (beta chain) was profiled in a study of tumor-infiltrating lymphocytes in primary liver carcinoma. About the research overall: Those enrolled were patients of both sexes, who were aged 30 to 69 years.

Total RNA (around 500 ng) served as template for TCR beta cDNA synthesis primed by a constant-region primer. Libraries covering TCR beta were generated through three nested multiplex PCR rounds (using a slightly modified ARM-PCR). Investigators reported that the first two PCR rounds, at roughly 11 cycles each, used TRBV1-TRBV30 forward primers with a C-beta reverse primer. Each CDR3 protein is one row after TCRdb ran MiXCR on the multiplex PCR reads. This table has about 97,000 distinct CDR3 sequences, around 73% appearing once. Study conclusions and caveats: It was observed that only about 7.5-25% of the top clones appeared in every one of the five tumor regions.

Trimming shortened V by 5 bases and J by 3 bases, and 11 bases separated the two germline ends. The CDR3 contains 13 residues. Note on this clonotype: Its target is not known. This clone may be a read error of a much larger clone one base away.

Co-extraction of RNA and DNA was performed on 20-30 mg of unsorted bulk tissue. The chain recombines TRBV12-3 or TRBV12-4 with TRBJ2-7; D is tentatively TRBD1 or TRBD2 (5 bases each). The receptor was isolated from a woman aged 60 to 75 with primary liver carcinoma and hepatitis B virus infection. Material: liver tumor tissue from sampling region 2. The subset: tumor region T2, inferior pole. The CDR3 DNA reads as TGTGCCAGCAGTAGGAGAGGGGTCTACGAGCAGTACTTC. Translation gives CASSRRGVYEQYF.